A selection of T cell receptor beta chains follows, all from one sample in a study of shared clonotypes between healthy human individuals. Only in-frame clones appear in the TCRdb table, and some are missing; sequencing was by immunoSEQ multiplex PCR. The repertoire holds about 470,000 clones, with about 85% as singletons. The sample consisted of PBMCs. The receptors shown here come from a woman in her thirties or forties in good health. Some clones in this sample may be carry-over from other donors' samples. CDR3s include the opening cysteine and the closing phenylalanine or tryptophan. A D gene is named only where the DNA matches it firmly. Clone size is stated in some rows and not others, as once, few, many or a class when expanded.

j_call,v_call,clone_size,d_call,cdr3_nt,cdr3_aa
TRBJ2-1,TRBV6-6,-,-,TGTGCCAGCCGGCCGCCAGGGCTGGTTGATACTGAGCAGTTCTTC,CASRPPGLVDTEQFF
TRBJ2-5,TRBV11-2,-,TRBD1,TGTGCCAGCAGGCCGACAGGGCTCCAAGAGACCCAGTACTTC,CASRPTGLQETQYF
TRBJ2-1,TRBV6-5,-,TRBD2,TGTGCCAGCAGGTATCGGGAGGGCGGGCAGTTCTTC,CASRYREGGQFF
TRBJ1-2,TRBV5-1,-,-,TGCGCCAGCAGGCTTGCCCCCGCGGGGCGAGCTAACTATGGCTACACCTTC,CASRLAPAGRANYGYTF
TRBJ1-1,TRBV19,few,-,TGTGCCAGTAGTATGATCGGCGGTTTCCTCACTGAAGCTTTCTTT,CASSMIGGFLTEAFF
TRBJ2-3,TRBV30,-,-,TGTGCCTGGAGTTCGGGGTGGGCAGATACGCAGTATTTT,CAWSSGWADTQYF
TRBJ2-3,TRBV11-2,-,-,TGTGCCAGCAGCTTTATAGGGACTCTAGGGGATACGCAGTATTTT,CASSFIGTLGDTQYF
TRBJ2-7,TRBV2,once,TRBD1,TGTGCCAGCAGCTTCGGACAGGGGGGCTCCTACGAGCAGTACTTC,CASSFGQGGSYEQYF
TRBJ2-7,TRBV11-2,-,-,TGTGCCAGCAGCTTAGTCCCGGACCAACTATCCTACGAGCAGTACTTC,CASSLVPDQLSYEQYF
TRBJ2-3,TRBV19,-,-,TGTGCCAGTAGTATTTCGGGAGTATCAGATACGCAGTATTTT,CASSISGVSDTQYF
TRBJ2-1,TRBV4-3,many,TRBD2,TGCGCCAGCAGCCAAGATGTCACTAGCGGGGTTTACAATGAGCAGTTCTTC,CASSQDVTSGVYNEQFF
TRBJ2-5,TRBV5-1,few,-,TGCGCCAGCAGCAAACCGGAGTCTTCTGGGGAGACCCAGTACTTC,CASSKPESSGETQYF
TRBJ1-1,TRBV28,-,-,TGTGCCAGCATCGTCGGACAGCCGAACACTGAAGCTTTCTTT,CASIVGQPNTEAFF
TRBJ2-3,TRBV5-1,-,-,TGCGCCAGCAGCTTGGCCCCGGCAGCTAGCACAGATACGCAGTATTTT,CASSLAPAASTDTQYF
TRBJ2-7,TRBV6-4,-,-,TGTGCCAACAGCTTTCCAGGGGTCCACGAGCAGTACTTC,CANSFPGVHEQYF
TRBJ2-7,TRBV19,-,-,TGTGCCAGTAGTATACAGGGTCGGGCCTACGAGCAGTACTTC,CASSIQGRAYEQYF
TRBJ2-7,TRBV28,-,TRBD2,TGTGCCAGCAGTACCGGGACTAGCCTCTACGAGCAGTACTTC,CASSTGTSLYEQYF
TRBJ2-7,TRBV23-1,-,-,TGCGCCAGCAGTCCAAGGGTCCATTCGTACTTC,CASSPRVHSYF
TRBJ2-2,TRBV7-6,-,-,TGTGCCAGCAGCCCCCGGCAGGGCGGGTCCGGGGAGCTGTTTTTT,CASSPRQGGSGELFF
TRBJ2-7,TRBV6-6,-,-,TGTGCCAGCAGTTACCCGGTGGGGGACTCCTACGAGCAGTACTTC,CASSYPVGDSYEQYF
TRBJ2-7,TRBV6-1,few,TRBD1,TGTGCCAGCTCCTGGACAGGGGTCGACGAGCAGTACTTC,CASSWTGVDEQYF
TRBJ2-3,TRBV5-8,-,-,TGTGCCAGCAGCTACGGACAAAGCACAGATACGCAGTATTTT,CASSYGQSTDTQYF
TRBJ2-7,TRBV27,few,-,TGTGCCAGCAGTTTAACACAGGGCCCCCACGAGCAGTACTTC,CASSLTQGPHEQYF
TRBJ2-3,TRBV30,-,-,TGTGCCTGGAGTGTACTCTTAGCGGCGAACACAGATACGCAGTATTTT,CAWSVLLAANTDTQYF
TRBJ2-5,TRBV21-1,-,-,TGTGCTCCATCAGGGTGCCGGGACAGGCTTTCAGAGACCCAGTACTTC,CAPSGCRDRLSETQYF